This T cell receptor beta chain was identified during a study of CXCR3-negative and CXCR3-positive naive CD8 T cells. Turning to this clonotype: The target antigen is unknown.

Naive CD8+ T cells displayed a CD45RO-CCR7+CD27+CD95- phenotype. Study-wide findings and caveats: With respect to TRBV-TRBJ usage, naive CXCR3-negative and CXCR3-positive cells were similar; memory differed.

TRB cDNA was prepared as libraries by UMI-labeled 5' RACE. From the 5' RACE reads, TCRdb lists one entry per CDR3 protein and no DNA. With tens of thousands of distinct CDR3 sequences in the sample, the ten largest clones hold less than 4.5%. CDR3 length: 14 amino acids. In germline, CDR1 is MNHEY, CDR2 SMNVEV (reference sequence). Sequencing used naive CXCR3- CD8+ T cells from blood. The subset denotes: CD45RO-CCR7+CD27+CD95- naive CD8+ T cells lacking CXCR3 (TNR3-). The TCR sequence derives from a human donor in good health. Some clones in this sample may be carry-over from other donors' samples. V gene TRBV27 combines with J gene TRBJ1-5. Here the CDR3 reads CASSLGVSNQPQHF.